The 14 T cell receptor beta chains presented below share a single source sample, sequenced in a study of blood T cell repertoires in COVID-19. The data were produced by immunoSEQ multiplex PCR, yet TCRdb's version contains in-frame clones alone and is incomplete. There are roughly 230,000 clones in the sample; roughly 86% occur only once, and approximately 4.3% lies in the top ten. Source material: PBMCs or T cells enriched from blood (not recorded which). The source of these receptors is a woman in her thirties with acute COVID-19.

The J gene is TRBJ1-1, the V gene TRBV20-1; D is perhaps TRBD1 (6 bases). Trimming removed 5 bases at V and 5 bases at J, with 9 bases between. CDR1 DFQATT and CDR2 SNEGSKA come from the germline V gene (reference sequence). The CDR3 length is 11 residues. The CDR3 region has the DNA TGCAGTGCTTTACAGGGAACTGAAGCTTTCTTT. Amino acid sequence: CSALQGTEAFF.

The chain employs TRBV3-1 (or the pseudogene TRBV3-2) and TRBJ1-2, with D possibly matching TRBD1 (5 bases). Trimming cost V 0 bases and J 2 bases, with 28 bases left between them. The CDR3 loop spans 21 amino acids. Germline CDR1 is LGHDT and CDR2 is YNNKEL (reference sequence). In DNA form, the CDR3 reads TGTGCCAGCAGCCAAGATCGAGGAGCAGGGCACATTCCGGCTTCAAACTATGGCTACACCTTC. It codes for CASSQDRGAGHIPASNYGYTF.

This clone came up a few times. This chain joins TRBV10-3 and TRBJ2-7; the match to TRBD2 covers 7 bases. CDR1 and CDR2 from the germline V gene are ENHRY and SYGVKD. Unmatched junction bases numbered 5, after V lost 0 bases and J lost 6 bases. CDR3 length: 14 residues. The CDR3 DNA follows: TGTGCCATCAGTGAGTCGACTCCGGGGGGCGAGCAGTACTTC. Translated, it gives CAISESTPGGEQYF.

The J gene is TRBJ2-5, the V gene TRBV28; tentatively, D is TRBD2 (6 bases). V lost 3 bases and J lost 5, with 13 bases in between. This CDR3 is 14 amino acids long. Germline assignment: CDR1 MDHEN and CDR2 SYDVKM. As DNA, the CDR3 is TGTGCCAGCAGTTTCGTGGGGGGAAGGGAGACCCAGTACTTC. Translating it yields CASSFVGGRETQYF.

The V and J genes are TRBV5-1 and TRBJ2-2, with TRBD1 matching 7 bases. The CDR3 runs to 15 residues. V shed 6 bases, J shed 2 bases, and the junction held 7 bases outside the gene matches. Germline CDR1 reads SGHRS; CDR2 reads YFSETQ. The CDR3 DNA is TGCGCCAGCAAAGAAGGGACAGATAACACCGGGGAGCTGTTTTTT. Translation: CASKEGTDNTGELFF.

As DNA, the CDR3 is TGTGCCAGCAGCTTAAGGGGACTAGCATCAGATACGCAGTATTTT. This sequence encodes CASSLRGLASDTQYF. The chain couples TRBV7-3 to TRBJ2-3; 9 nucleotides agree with TRBD2. The CDR3 consists of 15 residues. J was trimmed by 4 bases and V by 1 base; bases with no gene match: 3. Germline V CDR1 and CDR2: SGHTA, FQGTGA.

Only one count was recorded for this clone. This sequence joins TRBV19 and TRBJ1-4; D ambiguous. This CDR3 is built from 12 residues. Germline-derived CDR1 and CDR2 are LNHDA and SQIVND (reference sequence). Trimming took 5 bases from V and 10 from J, leaving 11 bases between them. Here the CDR3 reads CASSSYEGKLFF. The CDR3, as DNA: TGTGCCAGTAGTTCCTACGAGGGAAAACTGTTTTTT.

This chain connects TRBV7-3 to TRBJ2-3; D gene uncertain. From germline, CDR1 is SGHTA and CDR2 FQGTGA. This CDR3 has 16 residues. Between the trimmed V and J ends, which lost 2 bases and 2 bases, there was a span of 14 bases. CDR3 sequence reads: CASSLVVGADTDTQYF. Here the CDR3 DNA reads TGTGCCAGCAGCTTAGTGGTCGGAGCAGACACAGATACGCAGTATTTT.

DNA for the CDR3: TGTGCCAGCAGCTTAGTCGCGGGGGGACAGACTAACTATGGCTACACCTTC. Amino acid sequence: CASSLVAGGQTNYGYTF. V gene TRBV7-2 combines with J gene TRBJ1-2, with 7 positions matching TRBD1. Trimming at V came to 1 base and at J to 0 bases, leaving 8 bases not matched to a gene. Germline V gene lookup returns CDR1 SGHTA and CDR2 FQGNSA. This CDR3 spans 17 amino acids.

The chain has TRBV18 and TRBJ1-5; TRBD1 agrees at 8 bases. The length of the CDR3 is 16 residues. V dropped 4 bases and J dropped 6; count of bases not matched to a gene: 11. The germline gives CDR1 KGHSH, CDR2 LQKENI. CDR3 nucleotide sequence: TGTGCCAGCTCACAATCACAGGGGGTCATGGGTCAGCCCCAGCATTTT. Translated, it gives CASSQSQGVMGQPQHF.

This clone has a handful of counts. In the same sample, other DNA sequences code for this CDR3. V and J are TRBV9 and TRBJ1-5; 7 bases agree with TRBD1. CDR3 length: 15 amino acids. CDR1 SGDLS and CDR2 YYNGEE come from the germline V gene. Trimming removed 4 bases from V and 1 base from J; junction bases left unmatched: 5. The CDR3 region has the DNA TGTGCCAGCAGCCCTGGGACAGCGAGCAATCAGCCCCAGCATTTT. Residues: CASSPGTASNQPQHF.

The chain recombines TRBV25-1 with TRBJ2-7; weak D call: TRBD2 (6 bases). Germline assignment: CDR1 MGHDK and CDR2 SYGVNS. Trimming removed 4 bases at V and 4 bases at J, with 17 bases between. The CDR3 spans 15 residues. CDR3 DNA: TGTGCCAGCAGTGGACCGGGACTCGGAGAATACGAGCAGTACTTC. This gives the protein CASSGPGLGEYEQYF.

J is TRBJ2-1 and V is TRBV4-2, with 10 bases identical to TRBD2. There are 19 residues in the CDR3. The germline gives CDR1 LGHNA, CDR2 YNFKEQ. Germline trimming cut 8 bases from V and 9 bases from J; bases unmatched to any gene: 25. The CDR3 sequence: CASAIWALAGPSGDSEQFF. In DNA, the CDR3 is TGTGCCAGCGCCATTTGGGCACTAGCGGGACCCAGCGGTGATAGTGAGCAGTTCTTC.

The gene calls are TRBV7-3 and TRBJ1-6, with D perhaps matching TRBD1 (5 bases). CDR1 and CDR2 (germline): SGHTA, FQGTGA. The ends were cut back, 5 bases at V and 1 base at J, with 9 bases in the middle. This CDR3 is built from 15 residues. CDR3 coding DNA: TGTGCCAGCAGCCCTGACAGTTCCTATAATTCACCCCTCCACTTT. This translates into CASSPDSSYNSPLHF.